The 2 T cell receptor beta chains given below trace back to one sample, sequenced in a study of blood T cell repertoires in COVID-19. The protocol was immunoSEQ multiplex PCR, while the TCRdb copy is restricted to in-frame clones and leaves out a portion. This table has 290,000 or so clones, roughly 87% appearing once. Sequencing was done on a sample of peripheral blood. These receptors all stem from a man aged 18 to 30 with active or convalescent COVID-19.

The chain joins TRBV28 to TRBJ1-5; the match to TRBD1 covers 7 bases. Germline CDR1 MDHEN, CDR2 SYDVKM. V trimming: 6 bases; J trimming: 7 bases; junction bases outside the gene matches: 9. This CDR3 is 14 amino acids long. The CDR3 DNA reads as TGTGCCAGCAGCCTCCACAGGGGCGGACAGCCCCAGCATTTT. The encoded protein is CASSLHRGGQPQHF.

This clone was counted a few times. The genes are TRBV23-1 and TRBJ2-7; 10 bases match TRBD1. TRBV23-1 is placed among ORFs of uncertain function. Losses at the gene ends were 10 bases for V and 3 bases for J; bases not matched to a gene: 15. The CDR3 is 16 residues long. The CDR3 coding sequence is TGCGCCACCTACCCGGTCGGGACAGGGGATATCTACGAGCAGTACTTC. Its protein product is CATYPVGTGDIYEQYF.